A selection of T cell receptor beta chains follows, all from one sample in a study of control samples from healthy donors and cancer patients. Using immunoSEQ multiplex PCR, the repertoire was profiled, and TCRdb retains in-frame clones only, with some absent. The data show about 160,000 clones, less than 95% seen once. The sample was PBMCs. The receptors come from a man aged 60 to 69 with colorectal cancer. Both conserved end residues are trimmed from each CDR3.

v_call,cdr3_aa
TRBV5-1,ASTLGQKLYANTGELF
TRBV7-9,ASSSDFNSPLH
TRBV5-6,ASSLEQKETQY
TRBV7-2,ASSLGFNEKLF
TRBV6-5,ASSYVGTGSTDTQY
TRBV9,ASSRRAGGASHEQY
TRBV24-1,ATSGTGTPNTGELF
TRBV6-1,ASSARTEDRLNTEAF
TRBV18,ASSPPGTSQETQY
TRBV5-4,ASSPYQQETQY
TRBV6-5,ATTLRGPSYEQY
TRBV5-1,ASSLDPDTGNTIY
TRBV28,ASRGRVGDTEAF
TRBV7-2,ASSIRDRGNSYGYT
TRBV10-2,ASSDSYNYGYT
TRBV19,ASSIVTAENSPLH
TRBV6-5,ASTGQLNQPQH
TRBV18,ASSSQGSNQPQH
TRBV27,ASSLFADTEAF
TRBV7-2,ASSPTGRDIQY
TRBV6-2/TRBV6-3,ASSYSRAETLDNQPQH
TRBV24-1,ATSDNRDGAWETQY